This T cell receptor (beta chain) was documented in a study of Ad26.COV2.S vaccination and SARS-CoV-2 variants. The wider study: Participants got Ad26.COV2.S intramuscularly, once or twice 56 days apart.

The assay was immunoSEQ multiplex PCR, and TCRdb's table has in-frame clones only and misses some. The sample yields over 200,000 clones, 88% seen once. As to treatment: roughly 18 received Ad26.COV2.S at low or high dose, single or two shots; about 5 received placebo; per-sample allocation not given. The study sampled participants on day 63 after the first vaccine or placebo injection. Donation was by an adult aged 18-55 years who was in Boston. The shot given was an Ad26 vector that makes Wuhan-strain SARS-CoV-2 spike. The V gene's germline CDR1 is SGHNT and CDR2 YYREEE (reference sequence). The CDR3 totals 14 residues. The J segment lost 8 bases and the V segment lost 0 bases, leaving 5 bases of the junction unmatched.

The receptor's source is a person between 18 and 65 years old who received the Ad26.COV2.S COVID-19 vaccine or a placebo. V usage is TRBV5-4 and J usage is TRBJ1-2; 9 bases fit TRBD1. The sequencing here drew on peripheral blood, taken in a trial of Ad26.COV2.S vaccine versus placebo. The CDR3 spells CASSLGDRAWGYTF. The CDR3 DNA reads TGTGCCAGCAGCTTGGGGGACAGGGCCTGGGGCTACACCTTC. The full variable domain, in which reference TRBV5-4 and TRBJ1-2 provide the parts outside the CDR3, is ETGVTQSPTHLIKTRGQQVTLRCSSQSGHNTVSWYQQALGQGPQFIFQYYREEENGRGNFPPRFSGLQFPNYSSELNVNALELDDSALYLCASSLGDRAWGYTFGSGTRLTVV.